Below are 14 T cell receptor beta chains sequenced from a single sample in a study of cytomegalovirus exposure and HLA in healthy donors. It was with 60 Vbeta and 13 Jbeta primers that the PCR ran. The table came from immunoSEQ multiplex PCR; TCRdb's copy has only in-frame clones and leaves some out. The sample holds some 110,000 clones, 74% seen once. Input material: PBMCs. The receptors were gathered from a woman in her fifties or sixties in good health and CMV-seropositive.

The table lists this clone with a count of one. The chain carries TRBV6-1 and TRBJ1-2; a possible D gene is TRBD1 (5 bases). This CDR3 is 15 amino acids long. The V gene lost 7 bases and the J gene lost 5 bases, with 20 bases spanning the gap. Looked up from germline, CDR1 is MNHNS and CDR2 is SASEGT. The CDR3 loop reads CASTTGGGLNYGYTF. The CDR3 coding sequence is TGTGCCAGCACTACCGGGGGAGGGCTTAATTATGGCTACACCTTC.

The V call is TRBV4-3, the J call TRBJ1-6, with 9 nucleotides matching TRBD1. The CDR3 is 15 amino acids. The V and J ends lost 3 bases and 8 bases, in that order; junction bases with no gene match: 5. Per germline, CDR1 LGHNA and CDR2 YSLEER. CDR3 sequence reads: CASSQIRQGDSPLHF. CDR3 nucleotides: TGCGCCAGCAGCCAGATTCGACAGGGGGATTCACCCCTCCACTTT.

This clone was found a few times. The chain links TRBV5-1 to TRBJ1-1, with D perhaps matching TRBD1 (5 bases). The CDR3 totals 15 residues. The V gene's germline CDR1 is SGHRS and CDR2 YFSETQ. The V end was cut by 3 bases, the J end by 1 base, with 13 bases between. CDR3 residues: CASSWGDFRNTEAFF. The CDR3 DNA sequence: TGCGCCAGCAGCTGGGGGGACTTTAGGAACACTGAAGCTTTCTTT. Together with reference TRBV5-1 and TRBJ1-1, the CDR3 gives the full variable domain: KAGVTQTPRYLIKTRGQQVTLSCSPISGHRSVSWYQQTPGQGLQFLFEYFSETQRNKGNFPGRFSGRQFSNSRSEMNVSTLELGDSALYLCASSWGDFRNTEAFFGQGTRLTVV.

The sample holds one count of this clone. The genes are TRBV19 and TRBJ1-6; 9 positions match TRBD1. There are 16 residues in the CDR3. Looked up from germline, CDR1 is LNHDA and CDR2 is SQIVND (reference sequence). V was clipped by 5 bases and J by 6 bases; unmatched bases: 8. The CDR3 DNA follows: TGTGCCAGTAGTGCCACAGGGGGCGAAGGTAATTCACCCCTCCACTTT. Its translation: CASSATGGEGNSPLHF.

This chain links TRBV5-1 with TRBJ1-1; TRBD1 matches at 10 bases. Germline CDR1 SGHRS, CDR2 YFSETQ. The V segment lost 0 bases and the J segment 4 bases; nucleotides outside the gene matches: 3. This CDR3 comprises 15 residues. The CDR3 sequence: CASSLEGTGVTEAFF. In DNA form, the CDR3 reads TGCGCCAGCAGCTTGGAGGGGACAGGGGTCACTGAAGCTTTCTTT.

V usage is TRBV2 and J usage is TRBJ2-1, with D perhaps matching TRBD1 (6 bases). Germline assignment: CDR1 SNHLY and CDR2 FYNNEI. V lost 6 bases and J 8 bases, leaving 17 bases between the germline ends. This CDR3 has 14 residues. This chain's CDR3 is CASRGGQGNDEQFF. CDR3 coding DNA: TGTGCCAGCAGAGGGGGTCAGGGGAACGATGAGCAGTTCTTC.

V usage is TRBV28 and J usage is TRBJ1-5, with TRBD1 matching 7 bases. The V and J ends lost 6 bases and 7 bases, in that order; junction bases with no gene match: 15. This CDR3 has 16 amino acids. Germline values: CDR1 MDHEN, CDR2 SYDVKM. CDR3 loop: CASSDPNRGRGQPQHF. In nucleotides, the CDR3 is TGTGCCAGCAGCGACCCGAACAGGGGACGAGGACAGCCCCAGCATTTT.

This chain uses TRBV5-8 with TRBJ2-2; no clear D gene. Germline V lookup: CDR1 SGHTS, CDR2 YDEGEE. The V end was cut by 1 base, the J end by 7 bases, with 14 bases between. CDR3 length equals 15 residues. The CDR3 region is CASSLWAGTDGELFF. The DNA of the CDR3 is TGTGCCAGCAGCTTGTGGGCTGGAACAGACGGGGAGCTGTTTTTT.

This sequence joins TRBV6-4 and TRBJ2-3; no reliable D call. The V and J ends lost 7 bases and 2 bases respectively, with 19 bases between them. The CDR3 runs to 16 residues. Looked up from germline, CDR1 is MRHNA and CDR2 is SNTAGT. The CDR3 DNA reads TGTGCCAGCACCTCACTTCCTGTACCTTCCACAGATACGCAGTATTTT. This codes for CASTSLPVPSTDTQYF.

The chain recombines TRBV7-9 with TRBJ2-3; 7 nucleotides match TRBD2. Germline V gene sequence: CDR1 SEHNR, CDR2 FQNEAQ (reference sequence). This CDR3 region has 16 residues. The V segment lost 5 bases and the J segment 2 bases; nucleotides outside the gene matches: 10. CDR3 sequence: CASSAQGSGVTDTQYF. The CDR3 bases are TGTGCCAGCAGCGCTCAGGGAAGCGGGGTCACAGATACGCAGTATTTT.

This clone was seen a single time. This chain connects TRBV27 to TRBJ1-4; the D gene is possibly TRBD1 (6 bases). With 5 bases removed from V and 8 bases from J, the gap between germline ends came to 15 bases. CDR3 size: 14 residues. Germline CDR1 is MNHEY and CDR2 is SMNVEV (reference sequence). CDR3 nucleotide sequence: TGTGCCAGCAGTCCTCAGGGGCTGAGGGAAAAACTGTTTTTT. Residues: CASSPQGLREKLFF.

The V and J genes are TRBV7-2 and TRBJ1-2; no reliable D call. The CDR3 extends over 14 amino acids. Trimming shortened V by 3 bases and J by 0 bases, and 8 bases separated the two germline ends. The germline V gene has CDR1 SGHTA and CDR2 FQGNSA. This CDR3 is CASSLRQPNYGYTF. As DNA, the CDR3 is TGTGCCAGCAGCTTGAGGCAGCCTAACTATGGCTACACCTTC. Full variable domain (remainder filled in from reference TRBV7-2 and TRBJ1-2): GAGVSQSPSNKVTEKGKDVELRCDPISGHTALYWYRQSLGQGLEFLIYFQGNSAPDKSGLPSDRFSAERTGGSVSTLTIQRTQQEDSAVYLCASSLRQPNYGYTFGSGTRLTVV.

This clone has just one count. This chain connects TRBV6-5 to TRBJ1-5; 7 bases fit TRBD1. V dropped 6 bases and J dropped 2; count of bases not matched to a gene: 7. The CDR3 runs to 15 residues. Germline V gene sequence: CDR1 MNHEY, CDR2 SVGAGI. The CDR3 sequence is CASRREGAGNQPQHF. The CDR3, as DNA: TGTGCCAGCAGGCGCGAGGGGGCCGGCAATCAGCCCCAGCATTTT.

This chain uses TRBV2 with TRBJ2-7; weak D call: TRBD2 (6 bases). V lost 6 bases and J 0 bases, leaving 9 bases between the germline ends. The CDR3 runs to 13 residues. The V gene's germline CDR1 is SNHLY and CDR2 FYNNEI. The CDR3 spells CASRGGDSYEQYF. The CDR3 DNA reads as TGTGCCAGCAGGGGCGGGGACTCCTACGAGCAGTACTTC.